Presented here are 4 T cell receptor beta chains from one specimen sequenced in a study of shared clonotypes between healthy human individuals. Assay: immunoSEQ multiplex PCR; the TCRdb copy retains only in-frame clones and omits some. The table has 700,000 or so clones, 72% seen once. The specimen was memory CD4+ T cells sorted from blood. The sample's subset: CD45RA-negative fraction. The receptors originated from a woman in her thirties in good health.

This clone occurred a few times. The rearrangement links TRBV6-4 to TRBJ2-1, with a weak D call TRBD2 (6 bases). Germline assignment: CDR1 MRHNA and CDR2 SNTAGT. Trimming removed 4 bases from V and 10 bases from J, with 17 bases in between. The CDR3 extends over 14 amino acids. The CDR3 here is CASSVRGEAGEQFF. The CDR3 DNA is TGTGCCAGCAGTGTCCGCGGGGAGGCGGGGGAGCAGTTCTTC.

The chain joins TRBV4-1 to TRBJ1-2, with D perhaps matching TRBD1 (5 bases). CDR1 and CDR2 (germline): MGHRA, YSYEKL. Trimming took off 5 bases at V and 8 bases at J, with 12 bases between the two ends. This CDR3 contains 12 residues. This CDR3 reads CASSSPRGGYTF. DNA of the CDR3: TGCGCCAGCAGCTCCCCGAGGGGAGGCTACACCTTC.

The CDR3 coding sequence is TGTGCCAGCAGTCCCCGTAGACAAATGAACACTGAAGCTTTCTTT. Protein sequence: CASSPRRQMNTEAFF. The chain employs TRBV2 and TRBJ1-1, with unresolved D. The CDR3 totals 15 residues. V gave up 5 bases and J gave up 0 bases, with 13 bases separating them. Per the germline V gene, CDR1 is SNHLY and CDR2 is FYNNEI.

The chain combines TRBV10-3 with TRBJ1-1; D gene unclear. Trimming took off 10 bases at V and 1 base at J, with 13 bases between the two ends. Germline V CDR1 and CDR2: ENHRY, SYGVKD. The CDR3 contains 13 residues. CDR3 in amino acids: CATQGYKNTEAFF. CDR3 bases: TGTGCCACCCAAGGTTACAAGAACACTGAAGCTTTCTTT.